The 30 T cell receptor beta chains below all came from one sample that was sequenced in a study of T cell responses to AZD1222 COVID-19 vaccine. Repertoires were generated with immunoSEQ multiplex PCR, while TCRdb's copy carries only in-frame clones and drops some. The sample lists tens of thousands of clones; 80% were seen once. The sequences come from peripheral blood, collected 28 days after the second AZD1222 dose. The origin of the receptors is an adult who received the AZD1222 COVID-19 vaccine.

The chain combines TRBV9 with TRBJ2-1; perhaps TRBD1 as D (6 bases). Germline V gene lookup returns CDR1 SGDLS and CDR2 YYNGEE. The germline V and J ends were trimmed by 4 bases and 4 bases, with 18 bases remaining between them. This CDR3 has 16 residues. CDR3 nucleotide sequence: TGTGCCAGCAGCTTGTCGACAGGCCGTTCATACAATGAGCAGTTCTTC. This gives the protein CASSLSTGRSYNEQFF. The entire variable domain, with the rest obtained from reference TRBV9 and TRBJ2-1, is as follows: DSGVTQTPKHLITATGQRVTLRCSPRSGDLSVYWYQQSLDQGLQFLIQYYNGEERAKGNILERFSAQQFPDLHSELNLSSLELGDSALYFCASSLSTGRSYNEQFFGPGTRLTVL.

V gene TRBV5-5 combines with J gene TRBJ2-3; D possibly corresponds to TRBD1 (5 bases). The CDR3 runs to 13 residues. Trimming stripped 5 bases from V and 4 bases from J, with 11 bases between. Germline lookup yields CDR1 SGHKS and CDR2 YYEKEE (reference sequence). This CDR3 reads CASSYRSPDTQYF. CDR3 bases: TGTGCCAGCAGTTACAGGAGCCCAGATACGCAGTATTTT.

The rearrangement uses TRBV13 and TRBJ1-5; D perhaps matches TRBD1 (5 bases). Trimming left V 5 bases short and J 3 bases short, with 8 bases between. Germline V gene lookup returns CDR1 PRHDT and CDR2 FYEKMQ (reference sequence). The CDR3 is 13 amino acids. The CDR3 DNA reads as TGTGCCAGCAGCCGAGGGGTCAATCAGCCCCAGCATTTT. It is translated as CASSRGVNQPQHF.

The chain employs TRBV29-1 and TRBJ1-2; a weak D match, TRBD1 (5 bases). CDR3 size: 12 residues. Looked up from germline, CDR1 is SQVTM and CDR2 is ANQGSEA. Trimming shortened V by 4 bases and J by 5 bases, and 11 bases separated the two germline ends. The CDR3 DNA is TGCAGCGTTGTGTTAGAGGGGTATGGCTACACCTTC. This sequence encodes CSVVLEGYGYTF.

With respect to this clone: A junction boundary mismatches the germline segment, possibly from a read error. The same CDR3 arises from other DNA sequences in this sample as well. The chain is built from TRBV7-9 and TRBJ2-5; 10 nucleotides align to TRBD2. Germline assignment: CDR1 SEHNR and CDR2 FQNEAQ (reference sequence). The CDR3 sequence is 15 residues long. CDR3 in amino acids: CASSFSAGGLETQYF. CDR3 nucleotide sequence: TGTGCCAGCAGCTTCTCAGCGGGGGGGCTAGAGACTCAGTACTTC.

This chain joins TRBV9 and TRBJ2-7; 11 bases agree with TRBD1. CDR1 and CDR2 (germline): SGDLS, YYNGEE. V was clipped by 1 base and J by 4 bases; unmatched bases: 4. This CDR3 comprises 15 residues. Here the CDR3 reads CASSVRTGGEYEQYF. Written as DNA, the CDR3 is TGTGCCAGCAGCGTACGGACAGGGGGCGAGTACGAGCAGTACTTC.

Here the CDR3 reads CSASRQSNTGELFF. The CDR3 DNA reads as TGCAGTGCTAGTAGACAGTCGAACACCGGGGAGCTGTTTTTT. The chain couples TRBV20-1 to TRBJ2-2; D might be TRBD1 (5 bases). The CDR3 totals 14 residues. With 3 bases removed from V and 0 bases from J, the gap between germline ends came to 8 bases. Germline CDR1 is DFQATT and CDR2 is SNEGSKA (reference sequence).

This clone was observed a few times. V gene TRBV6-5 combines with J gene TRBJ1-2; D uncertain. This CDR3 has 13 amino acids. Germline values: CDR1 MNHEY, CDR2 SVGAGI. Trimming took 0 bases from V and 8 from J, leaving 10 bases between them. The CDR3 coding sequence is TGTGCCAGCAGTTACTCGGGCAGCTCCGGCTACACCTTC. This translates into CASSYSGSSGYTF.

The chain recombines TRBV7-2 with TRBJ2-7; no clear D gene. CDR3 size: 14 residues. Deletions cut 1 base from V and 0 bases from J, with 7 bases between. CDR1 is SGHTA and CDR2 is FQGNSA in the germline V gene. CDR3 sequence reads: CASSLVWGSYEQYF. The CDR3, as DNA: TGTGCCAGCAGCTTAGTCTGGGGCTCCTACGAGCAGTACTTC.

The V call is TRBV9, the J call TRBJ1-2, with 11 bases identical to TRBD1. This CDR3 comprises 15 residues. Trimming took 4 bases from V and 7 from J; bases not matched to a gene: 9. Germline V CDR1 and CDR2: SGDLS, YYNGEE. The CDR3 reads CASSPQDRGPGGYTF. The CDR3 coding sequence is TGTGCCAGCAGCCCCCAGGACAGGGGGCCGGGTGGCTACACCTTC.

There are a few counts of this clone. In DNA, the CDR3 is TGTGCCAGCAGCTTGGGGATCTACGAGCAGTACTTC. It encodes CASSLGIYEQYF. The rearrangement joins TRBV5-6 to TRBJ2-7; D ambiguous. There are 12 residues in the CDR3. Trimming left V 0 bases short and J 3 bases short, with 4 bases between. Germline values: CDR1 SGHDT, CDR2 YYEEEE.

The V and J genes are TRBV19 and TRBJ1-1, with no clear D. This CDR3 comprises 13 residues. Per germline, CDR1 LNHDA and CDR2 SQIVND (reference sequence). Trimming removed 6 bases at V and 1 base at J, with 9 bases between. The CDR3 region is CASSRTSNTEAFF. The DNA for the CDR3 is TGTGCCAGTAGCAGAACATCGAACACTGAAGCTTTCTTT.

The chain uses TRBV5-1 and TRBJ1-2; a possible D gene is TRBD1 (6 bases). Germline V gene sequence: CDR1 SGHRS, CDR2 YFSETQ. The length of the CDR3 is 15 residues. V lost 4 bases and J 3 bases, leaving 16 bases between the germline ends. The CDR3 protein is CASSPQDRPDYGYTF. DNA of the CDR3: TGCGCCAGCAGCCCTCAGGACAGACCGGACTATGGCTACACCTTC.

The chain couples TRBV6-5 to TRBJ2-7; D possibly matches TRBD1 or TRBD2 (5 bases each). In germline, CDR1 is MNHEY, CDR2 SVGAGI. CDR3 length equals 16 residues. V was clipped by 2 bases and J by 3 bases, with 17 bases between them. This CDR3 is CASSYTPGRNDYEQYF. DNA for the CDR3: TGTGCCAGCAGTTACACACCGGGACGGAACGACTACGAGCAGTACTTC.

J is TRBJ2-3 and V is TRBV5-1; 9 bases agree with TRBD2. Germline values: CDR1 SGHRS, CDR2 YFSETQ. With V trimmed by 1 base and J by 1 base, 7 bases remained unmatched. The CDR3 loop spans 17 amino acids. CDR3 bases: TGCGCCAGCAGCTTGAGGCCACCTAGCGGGGGCACAGATACGCAGTATTTT. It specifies CASSLRPPSGGTDTQYF.

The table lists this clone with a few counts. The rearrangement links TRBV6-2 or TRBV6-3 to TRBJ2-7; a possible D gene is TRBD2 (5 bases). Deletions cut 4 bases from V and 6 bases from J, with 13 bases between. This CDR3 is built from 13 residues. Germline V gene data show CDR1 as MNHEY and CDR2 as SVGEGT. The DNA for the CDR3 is TGTGCCAGCAGTTTTTCCCAGGCGGGCGAGCAGTACTTC. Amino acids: CASSFSQAGEQYF.

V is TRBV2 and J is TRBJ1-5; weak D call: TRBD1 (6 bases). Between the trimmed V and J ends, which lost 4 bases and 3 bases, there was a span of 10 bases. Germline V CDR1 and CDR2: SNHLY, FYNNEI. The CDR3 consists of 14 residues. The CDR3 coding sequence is TGTGCCAGCAGTGGGACAGCCGACAATCAGCCCCAGCATTTT. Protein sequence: CASSGTADNQPQHF.

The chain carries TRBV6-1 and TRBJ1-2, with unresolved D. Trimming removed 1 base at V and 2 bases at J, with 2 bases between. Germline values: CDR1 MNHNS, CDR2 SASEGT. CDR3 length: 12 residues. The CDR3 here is CASSEGNYGYTF. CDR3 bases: TGTGCCAGCAGTGAAGGGAACTATGGCTACACCTTC.

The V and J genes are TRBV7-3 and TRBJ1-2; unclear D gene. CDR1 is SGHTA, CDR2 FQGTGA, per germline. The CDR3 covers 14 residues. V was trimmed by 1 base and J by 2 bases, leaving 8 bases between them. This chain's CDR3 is CASSLKCLNYGYTF. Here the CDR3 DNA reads TGTGCCAGCAGCTTAAAGTGTTTGAACTATGGCTACACCTTC.

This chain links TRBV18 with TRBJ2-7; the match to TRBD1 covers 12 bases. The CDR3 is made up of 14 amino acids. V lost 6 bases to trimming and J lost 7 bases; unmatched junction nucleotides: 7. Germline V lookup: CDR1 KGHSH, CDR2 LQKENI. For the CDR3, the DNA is TGTGCCAGCTCTCCGGGACAGGGGGCGATTGAGCAGTACTTC. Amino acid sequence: CASSPGQGAIEQYF.

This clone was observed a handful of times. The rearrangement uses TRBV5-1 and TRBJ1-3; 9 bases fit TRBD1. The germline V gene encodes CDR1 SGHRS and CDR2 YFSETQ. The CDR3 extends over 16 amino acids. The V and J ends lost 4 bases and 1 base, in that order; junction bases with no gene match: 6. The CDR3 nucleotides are TGCGCCAGCAGCGCGACAGGGGGTCCTTCTGGAAACACCATATATTTT. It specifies CASSATGGPSGNTIYF.

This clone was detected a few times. Here the CDR3 reads CASSQDTSGANVLTF. In DNA, the CDR3 is TGCGCCAGCAGCCAAGATACCTCTGGGGCCAACGTCCTGACTTTC. V is TRBV4-3 and J is TRBJ2-6; D is undetermined. In germline, CDR1 is LGHNA, CDR2 YSLEER. The CDR3 runs to 15 residues. V was clipped by 0 bases and J by 0 bases, with 3 bases between them.

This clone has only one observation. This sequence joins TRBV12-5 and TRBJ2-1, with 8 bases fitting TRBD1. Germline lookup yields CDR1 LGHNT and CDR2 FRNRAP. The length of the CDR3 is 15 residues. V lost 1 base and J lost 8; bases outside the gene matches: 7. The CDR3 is CASGLDQGARDEQFF. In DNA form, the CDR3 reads TGTGCTAGTGGTTTGGATCAGGGGGCGCGGGATGAGCAGTTCTTC.

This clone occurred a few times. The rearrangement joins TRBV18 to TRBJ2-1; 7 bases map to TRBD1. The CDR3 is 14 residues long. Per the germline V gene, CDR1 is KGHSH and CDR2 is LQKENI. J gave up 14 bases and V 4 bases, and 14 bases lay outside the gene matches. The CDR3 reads CASSLSTQGSDKFF. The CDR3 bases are TGTGCCAGCTCACTAAGTACACAGGGGAGTGATAAGTTCTTC.

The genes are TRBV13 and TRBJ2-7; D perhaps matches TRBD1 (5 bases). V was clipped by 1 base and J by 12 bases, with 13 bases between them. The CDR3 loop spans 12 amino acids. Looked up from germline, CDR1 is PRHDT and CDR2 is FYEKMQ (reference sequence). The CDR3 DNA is TGTGCCAGCAGCTTAGCCCAGGGTTATACGTACTTC. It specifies CASSLAQGYTYF.

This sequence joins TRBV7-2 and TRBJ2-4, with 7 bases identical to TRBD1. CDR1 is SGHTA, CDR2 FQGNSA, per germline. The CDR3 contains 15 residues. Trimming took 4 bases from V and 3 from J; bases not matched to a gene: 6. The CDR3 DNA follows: TGTGCCAGCAGCTCGGACAGGAACCTCAAAAACATTCAGTACTTC. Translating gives CASSSDRNLKNIQYF.

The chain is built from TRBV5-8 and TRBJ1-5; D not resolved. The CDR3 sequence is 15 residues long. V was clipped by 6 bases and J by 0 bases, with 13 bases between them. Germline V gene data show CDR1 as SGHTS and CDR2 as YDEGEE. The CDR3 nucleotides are TGTGCCAGCATTCGACTTTCATTTAGCAATCAGCCCCAGCATTTT. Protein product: CASIRLSFSNQPQHF.

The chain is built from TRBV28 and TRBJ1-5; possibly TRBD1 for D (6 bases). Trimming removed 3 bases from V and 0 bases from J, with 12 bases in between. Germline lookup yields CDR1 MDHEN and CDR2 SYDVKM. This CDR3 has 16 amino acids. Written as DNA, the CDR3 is TGTGCCAGCAGTTTGGACAGCGGACTTAGCAATCAGCCCCAGCATTTT. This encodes CASSLDSGLSNQPQHF.

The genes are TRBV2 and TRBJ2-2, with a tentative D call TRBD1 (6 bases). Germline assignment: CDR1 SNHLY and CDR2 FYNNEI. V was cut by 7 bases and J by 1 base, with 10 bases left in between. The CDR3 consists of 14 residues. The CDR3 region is CASMRQENTGELFF. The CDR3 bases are TGTGCCAGCATGAGACAGGAGAACACCGGGGAGCTGTTTTTT.

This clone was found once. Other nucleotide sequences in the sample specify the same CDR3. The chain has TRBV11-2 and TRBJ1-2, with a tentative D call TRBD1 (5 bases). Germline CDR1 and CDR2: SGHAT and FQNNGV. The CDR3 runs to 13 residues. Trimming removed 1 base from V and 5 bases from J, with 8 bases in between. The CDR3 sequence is CASSLGQIYGYTF. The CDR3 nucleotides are TGTGCCAGCAGCTTAGGACAGATTTATGGCTACACCTTC.